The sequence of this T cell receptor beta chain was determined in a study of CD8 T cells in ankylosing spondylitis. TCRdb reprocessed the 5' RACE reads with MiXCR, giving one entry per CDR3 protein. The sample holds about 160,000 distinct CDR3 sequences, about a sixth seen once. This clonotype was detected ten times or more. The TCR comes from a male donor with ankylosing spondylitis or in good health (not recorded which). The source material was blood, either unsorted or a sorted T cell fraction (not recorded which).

The CDR3 loop is CASSKGSAKCKMSGRRSYNEQFF. CDR3 coding DNA: TGTGCCAGCAGCAAGGGTTCGGCAAAATGCAAAATGAGCGGGAGGAGATCCTACAATGAGCAGTTCTTC. The chain links TRBV21-1 to TRBJ2-1; the table assigns TRBD2, which was not confirmed against the DNA. TRBV21-1 is shown as a pseudogene. This CDR3 region has 23 residues.